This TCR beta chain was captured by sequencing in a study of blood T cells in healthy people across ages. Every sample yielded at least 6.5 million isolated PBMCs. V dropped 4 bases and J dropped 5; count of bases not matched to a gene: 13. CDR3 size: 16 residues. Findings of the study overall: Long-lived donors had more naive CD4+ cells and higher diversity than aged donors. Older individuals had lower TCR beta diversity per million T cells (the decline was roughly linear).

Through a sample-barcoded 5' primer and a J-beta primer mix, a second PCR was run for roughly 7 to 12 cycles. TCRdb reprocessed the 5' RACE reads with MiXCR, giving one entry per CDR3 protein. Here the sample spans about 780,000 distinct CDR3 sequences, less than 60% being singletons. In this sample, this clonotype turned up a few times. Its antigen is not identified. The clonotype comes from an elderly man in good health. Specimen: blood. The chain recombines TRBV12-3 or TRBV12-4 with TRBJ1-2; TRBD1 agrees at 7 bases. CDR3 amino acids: CASSWEGAASVYGYTF. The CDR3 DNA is TGTGCCAGCAGTTGGGAGGGGGCGGCGAGTGTTTATGGCTACACCTTC.